This TCR beta chain came from a study of neurological immune-mediated disorders. Sorted libraries drew on approximately 960,000 CD4+ or CD8+ T cells. As to this clonotype: One end of the junction varies from germline; a read error may be responsible.

CDR3 length equals 13 residues. CDR1 SGHTA and CDR2 FQGNSA come from the germline V gene. The cDNA was produced through 5'RACE with 10-nucleotide random UMIs. Sequencing runs each generated in excess of 180 million TCR-beta sequences derived from 15-18 subjects. TCRdb called the 5' RACE reads again in MiXCR, with one record for every CDR3 protein. The sample yields tens of thousands of distinct CDR3 sequences, about 6% seen once. Specimen: CD4+ T cells from blood. This chain connects TRBV7-2 to TRBJ2-5; 7 nucleotides line up with TRBD2. The clonotype comes from a woman aged 40 to 49 in good health. The CDR3 loop is CVSHLEGGETQYF. In DNA, the CDR3 is TGTGTCAGCCACTTAGAGGGAGGGGAGACCCAGTACTTC. The whole variable domain, remainder taken from reference TRBV7-2 and TRBJ2-5, is GAGVSQSPSNKVTEKGKDVELRCDPISGHTALYWYRQSLGQGLEFLIYFQGNSAPDKSGLPSDRFSAERTGGSVSTLTIQRTQQEDSAVYLCVSHLEGGETQYFGPGTRLLVL.